The 27 T cell receptor beta chains presented below share a single source sample, sequenced in a study of shared clonotypes between healthy human individuals. Here immunoSEQ multiplex PCR was the method, and the copy in TCRdb shows in-frame clones only, minus some. Found here are roughly 2.5 million clones, approximately 94% of them singletons; the top ten hold 0.14%. Input material: naive CD4+ T cells sorted from blood. Sample subset: CD45RA+ positively selected. The receptors here all came from a man younger than 30 in good health.

The V and J genes are TRBV9 and TRBJ2-2; a weak D match, TRBD2 (6 bases). V lost 0 bases to trimming and J lost 7 bases, with 16 bases between them. CDR3 length: 16 amino acids. Germline V gene lookup returns CDR1 SGDLS and CDR2 YYNGEE. This CDR3 reads CASSVGISGVNGELFF. The CDR3 DNA sequence: TGTGCCAGCAGCGTAGGTATTAGCGGAGTGAACGGGGAGCTGTTTTTT.

This clone turned up a few times. The chain uses TRBV2 and TRBJ1-2; no reliable D call. The germline V and J ends were trimmed by 8 bases and 4 bases, with 11 bases remaining between them. Germline CDR1 SNHLY, CDR2 FYNNEI. The length of the CDR3 is 12 residues. CDR3 residues: CASGLGVYGYTF. CDR3 sequence (DNA): TGTGCCAGCGGCTTAGGCGTCTATGGCTACACCTTC.

The chain recombines TRBV27 with TRBJ1-1; 7 bases agree with TRBD1. V shed 6 bases, J shed 11 bases, and the junction held 9 bases outside the gene matches. The CDR3 has 12 amino acids. Per the germline V gene, CDR1 is MNHEY and CDR2 is SMNVEV (reference sequence). The CDR3 bases are TGTGCCAGCAGCTTCTACAGGGGAACCGCTTTCTTT. Encoded protein: CASSFYRGTAFF.

The V and J genes are TRBV7-9 and TRBJ1-5; D unclear. Germline CDR1 is SEHNR and CDR2 is FQNEAQ (reference sequence). V lost 2 bases and J 9 bases, leaving 23 bases between the germline ends. CDR3 size: 17 residues. CDR3 nucleotides: TGTGCCAGCAGCTTAAGAGACTTCGGGCTCGGGGAACGGCCCCAGCATTTT. It yields the protein CASSLRDFGLGERPQHF.

The V and J genes are TRBV7-3 and TRBJ2-2, with TRBD1 matching 7 bases. CDR3 length: 15 amino acids. The V gene end was trimmed by 0 bases and the J gene end by 5 bases; junction bases not matched to a gene: 3. Germline loops: CDR1 SGHTA, CDR2 FQGTGA. The CDR3 DNA is TGTGCCAGCAGCTTAACGGCCAGGGGGACCGGGGAGCTGTTTTTT. It codes for CASSLTARGTGELFF.

The chain joins TRBV6-6 to TRBJ2-1, with D uncertain. The V and J ends lost 4 bases and 2 bases respectively, with 12 bases between them. The CDR3 contains 15 residues. CDR1 is MNHNY, CDR2 SVGAGI, per germline (reference sequence). As DNA, the CDR3 is TGTGCCAGCAGTTCCACGTTTCCACCCTACAATGAGCAGTTCTTC. Its translation: CASSSTFPPYNEQFF.

The J gene is TRBJ2-2, the V gene TRBV6-5; possibly TRBD1 for D (6 bases). The V end lost 8 bases, the J end lost 4 bases, and 14 bases lay between the germline ends. The CDR3 has 14 residues. CDR1 MNHEY and CDR2 SVGAGI come from the germline V gene. For the CDR3, the DNA is TGTGCCAGCGGCTTTTCAGGGGCCACCGGGGAGCTGTTTTTT. As protein: CASGFSGATGELFF.

The chain's CDR3 is CASSFARTGGTPLHF. In DNA, the CDR3 is TGTGCCAGCAGCTTCGCCCGGACAGGGGGGACACCCCTCCACTTT. V usage is TRBV7-2 and J usage is TRBJ1-6; TRBD1 aligns across 10 bases. CDR3 length equals 15 residues. Germline lookup yields CDR1 SGHTA and CDR2 FQGNSA. After removal of 3 bases from V and 11 bases from J, the junction contained 7 bases not matched to a gene.

The genes are TRBV28 and TRBJ2-5; weak D call: TRBD1 (6 bases). Germline loops: CDR1 MDHEN, CDR2 SYDVKM. Trimming took 6 bases from V and 4 from J, leaving 12 bases between them. There are 13 residues in the CDR3. The CDR3 loop reads CASRETGRETQYF. CDR3 nucleotides: TGTGCCAGCAGGGAAACAGGGAGAGAGACCCAGTACTTC.

CDR3 residues: CASSRGVLYNEQFF. In nucleotides, the CDR3 is TGTGCCAGCAGCCGGGGGGTCCTTTACAATGAGCAGTTCTTC. V usage is TRBV7-6 and J usage is TRBJ2-1; 7 positions agree with TRBD2. In germline, CDR1 is SGHVS, CDR2 FNYEAQ. V shed 5 bases, J shed 4 bases, and the junction held 5 bases outside the gene matches. This CDR3 has 14 residues.

This clone was seen only a few times. The chain joins TRBV30 to TRBJ1-1, with D maybe TRBD1 (5 bases). The CDR3 runs 12 residues. The V and J ends lost 3 bases and 10 bases respectively, with 15 bases between them. Germline loops: CDR1 GTSNPN, CDR2 SVGIG (reference sequence). The CDR3 region has the DNA TGTGCCTGGAGGCCCCGGGGCGTTATAGCTTTCTTT. Amino acids: CAWRPRGVIAFF.

In this sample, this clone turned up once. The V and J genes are TRBV10-3 and TRBJ2-2; TRBD1 aligns across 9 bases. J was trimmed by 2 bases and V by 10 bases; bases with no gene match: 5. CDR1 and CDR2 (germline): ENHRY, SYGVKD. The CDR3 extends over 14 amino acids. CDR3 in DNA: TGTGCCACCACACAGGGGGCTAACACCGGGGAGCTGTTTTTT. This encodes CATTQGANTGELFF.

This clone was seen only once. The gene calls are TRBV10-1 and TRBJ2-2; 8 nucleotides match TRBD1. Looked up from germline, CDR1 is WNHNN and CDR2 is SYGVQD (reference sequence). The CDR3 totals 15 residues. V lost 6 bases and J lost 3; bases outside the gene matches: 6. CDR3 DNA sequence: TGCGCCAGCAGGAGAGGACAGGGTGACACCGGGGAGCTGTTTTTT. It codes for CASRRGQGDTGELFF.

As concerns this clone: This CDR3 is also generated by other DNA sequences in the sample. V is TRBV5-1 and J is TRBJ1-2; no definite D call. The germline V and J ends were trimmed by 2 bases and 0 bases, with 5 bases remaining between them. The CDR3 runs 13 residues. Per the germline V gene, CDR1 is SGHRS and CDR2 is YFSETQ. The CDR3 protein is CASSFLANYGYTF. CDR3 DNA sequence: TGCGCCAGCAGCTTTCTAGCTAACTATGGCTACACCTTC.

The J gene is TRBJ2-5, the V gene TRBV13, with TRBD2 as a possible D gene (6 bases). This CDR3 has 16 residues. The germline V and J ends were trimmed by 2 bases and 0 bases, with 13 bases remaining between them. CDR1 is PRHDT and CDR2 is FYEKMQ in the germline V gene (reference sequence). In nucleotides, the CDR3 is TGTGCCAGCAGCTTATGGCGGGGCCCGTACCAAGAGACCCAGTACTTC. Translating gives CASSLWRGPYQETQYF.

The chain recombines TRBV19 with TRBJ2-1; D is unresolved. This CDR3 comprises 16 residues. Trimming cost V 1 base and J 0 bases, with 10 bases left between them. The germline gives CDR1 LNHDA, CDR2 SQIVND (reference sequence). The CDR3 DNA is TGTGCCAGTAGTATAGGACCGCCGAGCTCCTACAATGAGCAGTTCTTC. Encoded protein: CASSIGPPSSYNEQFF.

The count of this clone is one. This chain links TRBV6-4 with TRBJ2-7; TRBD1 might be the D (5 bases). V lost 5 bases to trimming and J lost 2 bases, with 19 bases between them. Germline V lookup: CDR1 MRHNA, CDR2 SNTAGT. This CDR3 contains 16 residues. CDR3 region: CASSPKGQGITYEQYF. CDR3 DNA: TGTGCCAGCAGTCCGAAGGGGCAGGGTATCACCTACGAGCAGTACTTC.

The chain uses TRBV18 and TRBJ2-1; 15 nucleotides line up with TRBD2. Germline V gene lookup returns CDR1 KGHSH and CDR2 LQKENI. CDR3 size: 17 residues. J lost 5 bases, V lost 3 bases, and 5 bases had no gene match. CDR3 nucleotide sequence: TGTGCCAGCTCACCCCCCCGGACTAGCGGGAGGGACAATGAGCAGTTCTTC. Its translation is CASSPPRTSGRDNEQFF.

Notes on this clone: One end of the junction does not line up with germline, which may come from a read error. Other DNA sequences in this specimen translate into the identical CDR3. The rearrangement joins TRBV7-2 to TRBJ2-1; unclear D gene. The CDR3 length is 13 residues. Germline assignment: CDR1 SGHTA and CDR2 FQGNSA. The CDR3 sequence is CASSYRAYNEQFF. The CDR3, as DNA: TGTGCCAGCAGTTACCGGGCCTATAATGAGCAGTTCTTC.

The chain recombines TRBV5-6 with TRBJ2-1; D possibly corresponds to TRBD2 (5 bases). The CDR3 is made up of 13 amino acids. Trimming cost V 0 bases and J 7 bases, with 8 bases left between them. Looked up from germline, CDR1 is SGHDT and CDR2 is YYEEEE. CDR3 sequence: CASSLAPGNEQFF. As DNA, the CDR3 is TGTGCCAGCAGCTTGGCCCCGGGGAATGAGCAGTTCTTC.

This rearrangement joins TRBV4-3 to TRBJ1-5; no clear D. The length of the CDR3 is 16 residues. CDR1 and CDR2 from the germline V gene are LGHNA and YSLEER. Trimming pared 0 bases from V and 2 bases from J, leaving 11 bases between. The CDR3 DNA is TGCGCCAGCAGCCAAGAGCGGGCAGGTGGCAATCAGCCCCAGCATTTT. This codes for CASSQERAGGNQPQHF.

As to this clone: In the same sample, other DNA sequences code for this CDR3. This sequence joins TRBV10-3 and TRBJ2-5, with a possible D match to TRBD1 (5 bases). This CDR3 spans 15 amino acids. CDR1 and CDR2 (germline): ENHRY, SYGVKD. Trimming removed 0 bases from V and 4 bases from J, with 12 bases in between. CDR3 in amino acids: CAISESGPSRETQYF. As DNA, the CDR3 is TGTGCCATCAGTGAGTCGGGGCCGAGCCGAGAGACCCAGTACTTC.

V is TRBV5-6 and J is TRBJ1-3; 9 nucleotides agree with TRBD1. The CDR3 runs 18 residues. Germline loops: CDR1 SGHDT, CDR2 YYEEEE. J was trimmed by 2 bases and V by 1 base; bases with no gene match: 10. The CDR3 nucleotides read TGTGCCAGCAGCTTGTTTTGGACAGGGGAATTGACTGGAAACACCATATATTTT. This encodes CASSLFWTGELTGNTIYF.

The chain links TRBV27 to TRBJ2-7; D unclear. The CDR3 runs 13 residues. The germline V gene has CDR1 MNHEY and CDR2 SMNVEV (reference sequence). V was cut by 6 bases and J by 4 bases, with 13 bases left in between. This chain's CDR3 is CASSPLRQYEQYF. The DNA of the CDR3 is TGTGCCAGCAGCCCTTTGCGGCAGTACGAGCAGTACTTC.

This chain connects TRBV7-8 to TRBJ2-1, with 10 positions matching TRBD2. The CDR3 consists of 16 residues. V lost 0 bases to trimming and J lost 7 bases; unmatched junction nucleotides: 6. Germline V gene lookup returns CDR1 SGHVS and CDR2 FQNEAQ. The CDR3 here is CASSLAPTSGANEQFF. The CDR3 bases are TGTGCCAGCAGCTTAGCGCCAACTAGCGGGGCTAATGAGCAGTTCTTC.

This chain joins TRBV5-5 and TRBJ1-1; maybe TRBD1 (5 bases). This CDR3 comprises 15 residues. CDR1 SGHKS and CDR2 YYEKEE come from the germline V gene (reference sequence). Deletions cut 4 bases from V and 2 bases from J, with 15 bases between. CDR3 sequence reads: CASSPGTSRNTEAFF. As DNA, the CDR3 is TGTGCCAGCAGCCCCGGGACGTCAAGAAACACTGAAGCTTTCTTT.

Note on this clone: This sample also contains other DNA sequences that code for the same CDR3. The chain uses TRBV30 and TRBJ1-2; D is uncertain. CDR3 length equals 13 residues. Trimming stripped 0 bases from V and 3 bases from J, with 8 bases between. Germline loops: CDR1 GTSNPN, CDR2 SVGIG (reference sequence). The CDR3 is CAWSVQGYYGYTF. CDR3 DNA: TGTGCCTGGAGTGTACAAGGTTACTATGGCTACACCTTC.